Included here is one TCR beta chain sequence, with context. The antigen it binds to is not known. No clone much larger than this one lies a single base away; base qualities are absent. One collaborating source in Seattle enrolled patients while the patients were actively infected and followed the patients over time throughout the course of disease. Whole blood was collected in K2EDTA tubes by collaborating institutions according to the institutions' own protocols. For TCRbeta analysis, collaborator samples were shipped as frozen whole blood, as isolated PBMCs, or as DNA extracted from either sample type. The sample originates from a study of blood T cell repertoires in COVID-19 (dated by TCRdb to about 2020). With respect to the entire study: The collaborator samples originated in the United States, Italy and Spain and spanned the acute and convalescent phases of COVID-19. The prospective study material was composed of cDNA or gDNA derived from T cells, B-cell-depleted T cells, or PBMCs. Subjects who had been exposed to COVID-19, were actively infected with it, or had recovered from it provided the deeply sampled blood TCRbeta repertoires that made up the dataset. The repertoires were released in a freely available public database meant as a resource for research on the immune response to SARS-CoV-2. Samples were obtained from the ongoing ImmuneRACE study (first 160 participants) and from about 1,300 subjects provided by 6 global collaborators. Sample metadata almost always included a de-identified subject ID, COVID-19 status, age in years and sex. Where available, HLA class I and class II types were obtained from metadata supplied by the sample provider rather than from assay-based typing. The full study reports these points: How much clinical and demographic metadata was included differed by source and by participant, and the metadata was provided uncurated.

TCRbeta CDR3 regions were amplified from genomic DNA using the immunoSEQ Assay, a bias-controlled multiplex PCR. The published analysis was carried out like this. Nucleated cell counts per sample were estimated from amplification of reference gene primers within the assay. To quantify the absolute abundance of each unique TCRbeta CDR3 rearrangement, sequence reads were collapsed and filtered. Productive Simpson clonality was computed per sample as the square root of Simpson's diversity index over productive rearrangements. In its TCRdb copy, this immuneACCESS table keeps in-frame sequences only and misses some clones. Where compared with another copy, unresolved V genes explain less than half of these, and the others have no known cause. The V and J calls and the clone size are those of that table, but D and trimming were determined from the DNA. For this sample the table gives roughly 180,000 clones, of which 60% to 85% were detected only once. Jointly, the top ten make up around 8% of the sample.

From a lookup of the germline V gene (reference sequence), CDR1 and CDR2 are LGHDT and YNNKEL. The V end gives up 6 bases and the J end 6 bases, leaving 8 bases in the junction not matched to a gene. CDR3 length: 14 amino acids, cysteine to phenylalanine. CDR3 DNA is the only sequence kept; it has 42 bases, read in frame from the first base. The rearranged chain carries TRBV3-1 (or the pseudogene TRBV3-2) and TRBJ2-3, with 8 bases matching TRBD1. This TCR derives from a woman aged 55-69 years with COVID-19, enrolled during active disease. Input material: peripheral blood. The DNA is as follows: TGTGCCAGCAGTCAGGGGGCCGCGTCGGATACGCAGTATTTT. It encodes CASSQGAASDTQYF.